One sample yielded the 7 T cell receptor beta chains listed below, sequenced in a study of identical twins. TCRdb re-called the 5' RACE reads through MiXCR, storing one row per CDR3 protein. The data show about 900,000 distinct CDR3 sequences, with roughly an eighth seen just once and about 1.6% held by the top ten. This same sample was also taken into another study, of yellow fever vaccine responses in identical twins.

The sequencing sample was made of PBMCs. These receptors were obtained from a woman aged 18-29 years in good health.

The chain carries TRBV11-3 and TRBJ2-4; D gene unclear. V lost 1 base, J lost 0 bases, and 10 bases lay in between. CDR1 SGHNT and CDR2 YENEEA come from the germline V gene. CDR3 length: 16 amino acids. The chain's CDR3 is CASSLGEAVAKNIQYF. The CDR3 nucleotides are TGTGCCAGCAGCTTAGGAGAGGCGGTAGCCAAAAACATTCAGTACTTC.

This clonotype has more than one count but fewer than ten. The genes are TRBV11-2 and TRBJ1-1; 7 nucleotides agree with TRBD1. V dropped 0 bases and J dropped 10; count of bases not matched to a gene: 8. The CDR3 contains 14 residues. The germline gives CDR1 SGHAT, CDR2 FQNNGV. CDR3 DNA sequence: TGTGCCAGCAGCTTAGACCGTACGACAGGGCTAGCTTTCTTT. Amino acids: CASSLDRTTGLAFF. The variable domain in full, completed from reference TRBV11-2 and TRBJ1-1, reads EAGVAQSPRYKIIEKRQSVAFWCNPISGHATLYWYQQILGQGPKLLIQFQNNGVVDDSQLPKDRFSAERLKGVDSTLKIQPAKLEDSAVYLCASSLDRTTGLAFFGQGTRLTVV.

The chain uses TRBV18 and TRBJ2-1; 7 nucleotides line up with TRBD2. With V trimmed by 3 bases and J by 5 bases, 4 bases remained unmatched. The length of the CDR3 is 14 residues. Germline assignment: CDR1 KGHSH and CDR2 LQKENI. CDR3 amino acids: CASSPAGLNNEQFF. The CDR3, as DNA: TGTGCCAGCTCACCGGCGGGACTAAACAATGAGCAGTTCTTC. Complete variable domain (other parts from reference TRBV18 and TRBJ2-1): NAGVMQNPRHLVRRRGQEARLRCSPMKGHSHVYWYRQLPEEGLKFMVYLQKENIIDESGMPKERFSAEFPKEGPSILRIQQVVRGDSAAYFCASSPAGLNNEQFFGPGTRLTVL.

The J gene is TRBJ2-1, the V gene TRBV20-1; either TRBD1 or TRBD2 may supply D (5 bases each). The CDR3 extends over 13 amino acids. Germline loops: CDR1 DFQATT, CDR2 SNEGSKA (reference sequence). DNA for the CDR3: TGCAGCCCAAGGGACCCCCGCGTATATGAGCAGTTCTTC. Translating it yields CSPRDPRVYEQFF.

The genes are TRBV12-3 or TRBV12-4 and TRBJ1-4; D gene ambiguous. Trimming cost V 6 bases and J 12 bases, with 23 bases left between them. The CDR3 consists of 15 residues. CDR3 nucleotides: TGTGCCAGCAGCCGTCAAAACGGGAGAATGAAACAACTGTTTTTT. Its translation is CASSRQNGRMKQLFF.

This rearrangement joins TRBV2 to TRBJ2-1; 8 bases map to TRBD2. Germline V gene sequence: CDR1 SNHLY, CDR2 FYNNEI. V was pared by 6 bases and J by 7 bases, with 11 bases of the junction left unmatched. This CDR3 has 15 amino acids. The DNA of the CDR3 is TGTGCCAGCAGCCAGGGACTAGTAAGGGAGAATGAGCAGTTCTTC. It translates to CASSQGLVRENEQFF.

A few counts support this clonotype. The CDR3 sequence: CATVAGTGPYEQYV. The CDR3 nucleotides read TGTGCCACCGTCGCCGGGACAGGGCCCTACGAGCAGTACGTC. This chain uses TRBV10-3 with TRBJ2-7; 9 nucleotides line up with TRBD1. CDR1 is ENHRY and CDR2 is SYGVKD in the germline V gene. CDR3 length: 14 residues. V trimming: 10 bases; J trimming: 2 bases; junction bases outside the gene matches: 9.